The 18 T cell receptor beta chains in this list originate from one sample, sequenced in a study of naive and memory T cell subsets. Broader study findings: Especially in CD8 cells, naive repertoires contained a few larger clonotypes, possibly CD45RA-re-expressing memory cells.

Both TRBC1 and TRBC2 were covered by a beta constant-region primer of two equimolar oligonucleotides. The ligated cDNA underwent four PCR rounds using SP2 and nested alpha and beta constant-region primers. MiXCR, applied by TCRdb to the UMI-ligation and nested PCR reads, yields one record per CDR3 protein. The repertoire holds 98,000 or so distinct CDR3 sequences, with around 15% as singletons. These TCRs are of unknown antigen specificity. The sample was naive CD8+ T cells from blood. The receptors stem from a human donor in good health.

In its sample, this clonotype was seen a few times. V and J are TRBV10-3 and TRBJ2-3; D is uncertain. This CDR3 has 14 amino acids. V dropped 3 bases and J dropped 1 base, with 8 bases sitting between them. CDR1 is ENHRY, CDR2 SYGVKD, per germline. The CDR3 region has the DNA TGTGCCATCAGTGACTACGATCGCACAGATACGCAGTATTTT. It codes for CAISDYDRTDTQYF.

This clonotype was found many times. The chain recombines TRBV5-5 with TRBJ2-5; no clear D. The CDR3 is made up of 13 amino acids. The germline V gene has CDR1 SGHKS and CDR2 YYEKEE (reference sequence). V was cut by 2 bases and J by 0 bases, with 5 bases left in between. The CDR3 region is CASSFLHQETQYF. In DNA form, the CDR3 reads TGTGCCAGCAGCTTCTTGCACCAAGAGACCCAGTACTTC. The full variable domain, in which reference TRBV5-5 and TRBJ2-5 provide the parts outside the CDR3, is DAGVTQSPTHLIKTRGQQVTLRCSPISGHKSVSWYQQVLGQGPQFIFQYYEKEERGRGNFPDRFSARQFPNYSSELNVNALLLGDSALYLCASSFLHQETQYFGPGTRLLVL.

In its sample, this clonotype was seen a few times. The chain is built from TRBV20-1 and TRBJ2-7; no clear D gene. V was clipped by 3 bases and J by 2 bases, with 11 bases between them. Germline lookup yields CDR1 DFQATT and CDR2 SNEGSKA (reference sequence). CDR3 length: 13 amino acids. CDR3 in DNA: TGCAGTGCTAGGGTCAAGTCTACCTACGAGCAGTACTTC. Its translation is CSARVKSTYEQYF.

The V and J genes are TRBV12-3 or TRBV12-4 and TRBJ1-2; D call uncertain. The CDR3 runs 14 residues. Deletions cut 1 base from V and 4 bases from J, with 10 bases between. The CDR3 region is CASSLGTDVYGYTF. Here the CDR3 DNA reads TGTGCCAGCAGTTTAGGGACGGACGTCTATGGCTACACCTTC.

This clonotype was seen at least ten times. This rearrangement joins TRBV12-3 or TRBV12-4 to TRBJ2-7; 11 bases align to TRBD1. This CDR3 comprises 15 residues. V shed 5 bases, J shed 3 bases, and the junction held 6 bases outside the gene matches. The CDR3 region has the DNA TGTGCCAGCAGTAAATCCGGGACAGGGGGCTACGAGCAGTACTTC. It encodes CASSKSGTGGYEQYF.

This clonotype was recorded at least ten times. This chain joins TRBV27 and TRBJ1-1; D is unclear. The V gene's germline CDR1 is MNHEY and CDR2 SMNVEV (reference sequence). Trimming shortened V by 6 bases and J by 0 bases, and 8 bases separated the two germline ends. The CDR3 extends over 13 amino acids. This CDR3 reads CASSLTVNTEAFF. In DNA form, the CDR3 reads TGTGCCAGCAGCCTGACGGTGAACACTGAAGCTTTCTTT.

There are a few counts of this clonotype. The chain couples TRBV6-7 to TRBJ2-1, with a possible D match to TRBD2 (6 bases). TRBV6-7 qualifies as an ORF whose function is uncertain. Between the trimmed V and J ends, which lost 7 bases and 6 bases, there was a span of 16 bases. The CDR3 totals 14 residues. The CDR3 sequence is CASKDSGRFNEQFF. The CDR3 region has the DNA TGTGCCAGCAAGGATAGCGGAAGGTTCAATGAGCAGTTCTTC.

This clonotype was seen more than once but under ten times. The chain links TRBV3-1 to TRBJ2-6; 8 bases line up with TRBD1. CDR1 is LGHDT, CDR2 YNNKEL, per germline (reference sequence). The CDR3 contains 16 residues. J lost 1 base, V lost 7 bases, and 6 bases had no gene match. Here the CDR3 DNA reads TGTGCCAGCACGGACAGGGCCTTATCTGGGGCCAACGTCCTGACTTTC. Protein sequence: CASTDRALSGANVLTF. Drawing the rest from reference TRBV3-1 and TRBJ2-6, the complete variable domain is DTAVSQTPKYLVTQMGNDKSIKCEQNLGHDTMYWYKQDSKKFLKIMFSYNNKELIINETVPNRFSPKSPDKAHLNLHINSLELGDSAVYFCASTDRALSGANVLTFGAGSRLTVL.

The rearrangement uses TRBV5-4 and TRBJ1-1, with unresolved D. Germline values: CDR1 SGHNT, CDR2 YYREEE (reference sequence). Trimming pared 0 bases from V and 4 bases from J, leaving 10 bases between. This CDR3 is built from 14 residues. CDR3 in DNA: TGTGCCAGCAGCTTGGGGGGTCCAGCCACTGAAGCTTTCTTT. Its translation: CASSLGGPATEAFF.

The V gene is TRBV5-1, the J gene TRBJ1-6; 8 bases are shared with TRBD1. The CDR3 totals 14 residues. Trimming took 4 bases from V and 10 from J; bases not matched to a gene: 7. Germline V gene data show CDR1 as SGHRS and CDR2 as YFSETQ. The CDR3 loop is CASSLTGVGSPLHF. The DNA of the CDR3 is TGCGCCAGCAGCCTGACAGGGGTCGGCTCACCCCTCCACTTT.

V and J are TRBV27 and TRBJ1-3; perhaps TRBD1 as D (5 bases). Germline CDR1 reads MNHEY; CDR2 reads SMNVEV (reference sequence). Trimming took 2 bases from V and 4 from J, leaving 12 bases between them. This CDR3 comprises 15 residues. The chain's CDR3 is CASSLGAGGGNTIYF. Here the CDR3 DNA reads TGTGCCAGCAGTTTAGGGGCAGGAGGGGGAAACACCATATATTTT.

The chain links TRBV7-3 to TRBJ2-5; 10 bases fit TRBD2. Losses at the gene ends were 5 bases for V and 2 bases for J; bases not matched to a gene: 8. This CDR3 is 16 amino acids long. CDR1 is SGHTA, CDR2 FQGTGA, per germline. As DNA, the CDR3 is TGTGCCAGCAGCCTCGGATCTAGCGGGGGTCAAGAGACCCAGTACTTC. This gives the protein CASSLGSSGGQETQYF.

This clonotype was recorded many times. The chain has TRBV7-3 and TRBJ1-1; D not certain. From germline, CDR1 is SGHTA and CDR2 FQGTGA. V was pared by 5 bases and J by 0 bases, with 7 bases between. The CDR3 length is 13 residues. The CDR3 nucleotides read TGTGCCAGCAGCGCCGCCTTGAACACTGAAGCTTTCTTT. Amino acids: CASSAALNTEAFF.

This clonotype was seen only a few times. This rearrangement joins TRBV12-3 or TRBV12-4 to TRBJ1-2; D gene ambiguous. This CDR3 has 13 amino acids. V was cut by 8 bases and J by 4 bases, with 14 bases left in between. CDR3 sequence reads: CASGWEGAYGYTF. CDR3 in DNA: TGTGCCAGCGGCTGGGAGGGAGCCTATGGCTACACCTTC.

V gene TRBV29-1 combines with J gene TRBJ2-7, with D possibly TRBD1 on 6 matching bases. CDR3 size: 13 residues. Trimming left V 6 bases short and J 3 bases short, with 15 bases between. The germline V gene encodes CDR1 SQVTM and CDR2 ANQGSEA. In DNA, the CDR3 is TGCAGCGTCTTACAGGGAATGGGCTACGAGCAGTACTTC. Its protein product is CSVLQGMGYEQYF.

Ten or more counts support this clonotype. V and J are TRBV11-2 and TRBJ2-5; no firm D call. This CDR3 has 11 residues. Per the germline V gene, CDR1 is SGHAT and CDR2 is FQNNGV. V lost 5 bases, J lost 3 bases, and 4 bases lay in between. CDR3: CASSREETQYF. As DNA, the CDR3 is TGTGCCAGCAGCCGCGAAGAGACCCAGTACTTC.

This clonotype turned up a few times. The chain employs TRBV15 and TRBJ1-6; D gene uncertain. Germline loops: CDR1 LNHNV, CDR2 YYDKDF (reference sequence). V lost 0 bases to trimming and J lost 6 bases, with 9 bases between them. The CDR3 is made up of 15 amino acids. The DNA for the CDR3 is TGTGCCACCAGCAGAGATTCCGGGGTTAATTCACCCCTCCACTTT. Translation: CATSRDSGVNSPLHF.

V gene TRBV12-3 or TRBV12-4 combines with J gene TRBJ1-4; D is perhaps TRBD1 (5 bases). This CDR3 spans 15 amino acids. V dropped 3 bases and J dropped 7 bases, with 15 bases sitting between them. The CDR3 DNA reads as TGTGCCAGCAGTTTCTTCGGCAGGGCCTTTGAAAAACTGTTTTTT. Protein sequence: CASSFFGRAFEKLFF.